A selection of T cell receptor beta chains follows, all from one sample in a study of blood T cell repertoires in COVID-19. Profiling relied on immunoSEQ multiplex PCR, and the TCRdb table lists in-frame clones only, not all of them. The data show 140,000 to 150,000 clones, with around four fifths seen just once and 6.2% held by the top ten. The sequenced material came from PBMCs or T cells enriched from blood (not recorded which). The receptors here all came from a woman between 35 and 50 years old who had recovered from COVID-19. Each CDR3 is given with its conserved first and last residue. D genes are given only for firm matches. Clone size, where shown, is once, few, many, or a class for clones that have expanded.

d_call: NA; clone_size: NA; j_call: TRBJ1-4; v_call: TRBV5-1; cdr3_aa: CASSLGTTGTIEKLFF; cdr3_nt: TGCGCCAGCAGCTTGGGTACCACAGGGACGATTGAAAAACTGTTTTTT
d_call: NA; clone_size: NA; j_call: TRBJ2-2; v_call: TRBV13; cdr3_aa: CASSLAGGGELFF; cdr3_nt: TGTGCCAGCAGCTTAGCTGGAGGCGGGGAGCTGTTTTTT
d_call: TRBD1; clone_size: NA; j_call: TRBJ1-1; v_call: TRBV29-1; cdr3_aa: CSAGQGGFTEAFF; cdr3_nt: TGCAGCGCCGGACAGGGAGGATTCACTGAAGCTTTCTTT
d_call: TRBD1; clone_size: once; j_call: TRBJ1-1; v_call: TRBV6-1; cdr3_aa: CASSEDRGDTEAFF; cdr3_nt: TGTGCCAGCAGTGAAGACAGGGGCGACACTGAAGCTTTCTTT
d_call: NA; clone_size: NA; j_call: TRBJ1-6; v_call: TRBV19; cdr3_aa: CASSIGETDFSPLHF; cdr3_nt: TGTGCCAGTAGTATCGGCGAGACAGACTTTTCACCCCTCCACTTT
d_call: NA; clone_size: NA; j_call: TRBJ2-3; v_call: TRBV15; cdr3_aa: CATSVGGDTQYF; cdr3_nt: TGTGCCACCAGTGTAGGGGGAGATACGCAGTATTTT
d_call: NA; clone_size: NA; j_call: TRBJ1-1; v_call: TRBV3-1/TRBV3-2; cdr3_aa: CASSQGALGTEAFF; cdr3_nt: TGTGCCAGCAGCCAGGGGGCACTGGGCACTGAAGCTTTCTTT
d_call: NA; clone_size: NA; j_call: TRBJ1-6; v_call: TRBV11-2; cdr3_aa: CASSGGGLNSPLHF; cdr3_nt: TGTGCCAGCAGTGGGGGGGGCTTGAATTCACCCCTCCACTTT
d_call: TRBD1; clone_size: NA; j_call: TRBJ2-2; v_call: TRBV18; cdr3_aa: CASSPGTGGSGELFF; cdr3_nt: TGTGCCAGCTCACCAGGGACAGGGGGCTCCGGGGAGCTGTTTTTT
d_call: TRBD1; clone_size: NA; j_call: TRBJ2-7; v_call: TRBV5-6; cdr3_aa: CASSGGGQGLYEQYF; cdr3_nt: TGTGCCAGCAGCGGAGGGGGACAGGGACTCTACGAGCAGTACTTC
d_call: NA; clone_size: NA; j_call: TRBJ1-1; v_call: TRBV3-1/TRBV3-2; cdr3_aa: CASSQIPGIGTEAFF; cdr3_nt: TGTGCCAGCAGCCAAATTCCGGGGATCGGCACTGAAGCTTTCTTT
d_call: NA; clone_size: NA; j_call: TRBJ2-2; v_call: TRBV27; cdr3_aa: CASKGGNTGELFF; cdr3_nt: TGTGCCAGCAAAGGCGGGAACACCGGGGAGCTGTTTTTT
d_call: NA; clone_size: NA; j_call: TRBJ1-2; v_call: TRBV7-9; cdr3_aa: CASSLIRPGVSGYTF; cdr3_nt: TGTGCCAGCAGCTTAATTCGGCCAGGGGTTAGTGGCTACACCTTC
d_call: NA; clone_size: NA; j_call: TRBJ2-7; v_call: TRBV11-2; cdr3_aa: CASSRTEYEQYF; cdr3_nt: TGTGCCAGCAGCCGGACAGAGTACGAGCAGTACTTC
d_call: NA; clone_size: NA; j_call: TRBJ1-1; v_call: TRBV19; cdr3_aa: CASNDEGVEAFF; cdr3_nt: TGTGCCAGTAACGACGAAGGAGTGGAAGCTTTCTTT
d_call: TRBD2; clone_size: once; j_call: TRBJ2-3; v_call: TRBV5-1; cdr3_aa: CASSLGLAVSTDTQYF; cdr3_nt: TGCGCCAGCAGCTTGGGGCTAGCGGTTAGCACAGATACGCAGTATTTT
d_call: NA; clone_size: NA; j_call: TRBJ2-3; v_call: TRBV5-5; cdr3_aa: CASSPGLGRDTQYF; cdr3_nt: TGTGCCAGCAGTCCGGGACTGGGGCGGGATACGCAGTATTTT
d_call: NA; clone_size: NA; j_call: TRBJ1-1; v_call: TRBV6-5; cdr3_aa: CASRPVNTEAFF; cdr3_nt: TGTGCCTCTAGGCCGGTGAACACTGAAGCTTTCTTT
d_call: NA; clone_size: NA; j_call: TRBJ2-7; v_call: TRBV10-3; cdr3_aa: CAIGGVTNSYEQYF; cdr3_nt: TGTGCCATCGGAGGTGTTACGAACTCCTACGAGCAGTACTTC
d_call: TRBD2; clone_size: few; j_call: TRBJ2-1; v_call: TRBV10-2; cdr3_aa: CASSERLAGGYEQFF; cdr3_nt: TGCGCCAGCAGTGAGCGGCTAGCGGGGGGGTATGAGCAGTTCTTC
d_call: NA; clone_size: NA; j_call: TRBJ1-1; v_call: TRBV6-5; cdr3_aa: CASSYYRDTEAFF; cdr3_nt: TGTGCCAGCAGTTACTACAGAGATACTGAAGCTTTCTTT
d_call: NA; clone_size: NA; j_call: TRBJ1-1; v_call: TRBV6-2/TRBV6-3; cdr3_aa: CASSLWVAPNTEAFF; cdr3_nt: TGTGCCAGCAGCCTTTGGGTAGCCCCGAACACTGAAGCTTTCTTT
d_call: NA; clone_size: NA; j_call: TRBJ2-7; v_call: TRBV4-1; cdr3_aa: CASSQVAESSYEQYF; cdr3_nt: TGCGCCAGCAGCCAAGTGGCGGAGAGCTCCTACGAGCAGTACTTC
d_call: TRBD2; clone_size: NA; j_call: TRBJ2-7; v_call: TRBV6-1; cdr3_aa: CASSVGTSGYSYEQYF; cdr3_nt: TGTGCCAGCAGTGTCGGGACTAGCGGGTACTCCTACGAGCAGTACTTC
d_call: NA; clone_size: NA; j_call: TRBJ1-3; v_call: TRBV5-1; cdr3_aa: CASSLDSPYSGNTIYF; cdr3_nt: TGCGCCAGCAGCTTGGACAGCCCTTACTCTGGAAACACCATATATTTT
d_call: NA; clone_size: once; j_call: TRBJ1-5; v_call: TRBV5-1; cdr3_aa: CASSSRVGDQPQHF; cdr3_nt: TGCGCCAGCAGCTCTCGTGTGGGCGATCAGCCCCAGCATTTT
d_call: TRBD2; clone_size: NA; j_call: TRBJ2-7; v_call: TRBV27; cdr3_aa: CASSLRPSGGLSYEQYF; cdr3_nt: TGTGCCAGCAGTTTACGGCCTAGCGGGGGGCTCTCCTACGAGCAGTACTTC
d_call: NA; clone_size: NA; j_call: TRBJ1-2; v_call: TRBV7-8; cdr3_aa: CASSLDGTSGYTF; cdr3_nt: TGTGCCAGCAGCTTGGACGGGACATCCGGCTACACCTTC
d_call: TRBD1; clone_size: NA; j_call: TRBJ2-7; v_call: TRBV19; cdr3_aa: CASSRQGAYEQYF; cdr3_nt: TGTGCCAGTAGCCGACAGGGGGCCTACGAGCAGTACTTC
d_call: TRBD1; clone_size: NA; j_call: TRBJ1-2; v_call: TRBV5-5; cdr3_aa: CASSSRSATGTYGYTF; cdr3_nt: TGTGCCAGCAGCTCTAGGTCGGCGACAGGGACCTATGGCTACACCTTC
d_call: TRBD1; clone_size: NA; j_call: TRBJ1-6; v_call: TRBV15; cdr3_aa: CATSITGTGSISYNSPLHF; cdr3_nt: TGTGCCACCAGCATCACCGGGACAGGGTCTATTTCCTATAATTCACCCCTCCACTTT
d_call: NA; clone_size: once; j_call: TRBJ1-1; v_call: TRBV3-1/TRBV3-2; cdr3_aa: CASSRGSAEAFF; cdr3_nt: TGTGCCAGCAGCAGGGGGAGCGCTGAAGCTTTCTTT
d_call: NA; clone_size: NA; j_call: TRBJ2-7; v_call: TRBV4-2; cdr3_aa: CASKGRASYEQYF; cdr3_nt: TGTGCCAGCAAAGGGCGGGCATCCTACGAGCAGTACTTC
d_call: NA; clone_size: NA; j_call: TRBJ1-1; v_call: TRBV29-1; cdr3_aa: CSVEYLGALDTEAFF; cdr3_nt: TGCAGCGTTGAATATCTGGGGGCGCTGGACACTGAAGCTTTCTTT
d_call: NA; clone_size: NA; j_call: TRBJ2-1; v_call: TRBV3-1/TRBV3-2; cdr3_aa: CASSLRGGAEISYNEQFF; cdr3_nt: TGTGCCAGCAGCTTACGAGGGGGAGCGGAGATATCCTACAATGAGCAGTTCTTC
d_call: NA; clone_size: NA; j_call: TRBJ2-2; v_call: TRBV5-1; cdr3_aa: CASSSQGGNRFAGNTGELFF; cdr3_nt: TGCGCCAGCAGCTCTCAGGGGGGCAACAGGTTCGCAGGGAACACCGGGGAGCTGTTTTTT
d_call: NA; clone_size: NA; j_call: TRBJ2-5; v_call: TRBV5-1; cdr3_aa: CASSLVTSRDEGTQYF; cdr3_nt: TGCGCCAGCAGCTTGGTAACATCGCGCGACGAGGGGACCCAGTACTTC
d_call: TRBD2; clone_size: NA; j_call: TRBJ2-7; v_call: TRBV5-6; cdr3_aa: CASSAGLAVYEQYF; cdr3_nt: TGTGCCAGCAGCGCCGGACTAGCGGTCTACGAGCAGTACTTC
d_call: NA; clone_size: NA; j_call: TRBJ2-7; v_call: TRBV5-4; cdr3_aa: CASSQAEGPSYEQYF; cdr3_nt: TGTGCCAGCAGCCAGGCGGAGGGGCCCTCCTACGAGCAGTACTTC
d_call: NA; clone_size: NA; j_call: TRBJ1-1; v_call: TRBV5-6; cdr3_aa: CASSPNRNTEAFF; cdr3_nt: TGTGCCAGCAGCCCTAACAGGAACACTGAAGCTTTCTTT
d_call: TRBD1; clone_size: NA; j_call: TRBJ1-1; v_call: TRBV30; cdr3_aa: CAWKRQGNEAFF; cdr3_nt: TGTGCCTGGAAAAGACAGGGGAATGAAGCTTTCTTT
d_call: NA; clone_size: NA; j_call: TRBJ2-3; v_call: TRBV11-2; cdr3_aa: CASSLDFGDTQYF; cdr3_nt: TGTGCCAGCAGCTTAGACTTCGGGGATACGCAGTATTTT
d_call: NA; clone_size: NA; j_call: TRBJ2-2; v_call: TRBV9; cdr3_aa: CASSVGATWSGELFF; cdr3_nt: TGTGCCAGCAGCGTAGGAGCTACCTGGAGCGGGGAGCTGTTTTTT
d_call: TRBD2; clone_size: NA; j_call: TRBJ2-1; v_call: TRBV5-1; cdr3_aa: CASRSAGASEQFF; cdr3_nt: TGCGCCAGCCGGTCAGCGGGGGCCTCAGAGCAGTTCTTC
d_call: TRBD1; clone_size: NA; j_call: TRBJ2-1; v_call: TRBV6-2/TRBV6-3; cdr3_aa: CASSSGTGGGNEQFF; cdr3_nt: TGTGCCAGCAGTTCCGGGACAGGGGGCGGGAATGAGCAGTTCTTC
d_call: TRBD1; clone_size: NA; j_call: TRBJ2-7; v_call: TRBV2; cdr3_aa: CASSTRTGLRYEQYF; cdr3_nt: TGTGCCAGCAGTACCCGGACAGGGTTACGCTACGAGCAGTACTTC
d_call: TRBD1; clone_size: NA; j_call: TRBJ2-1; v_call: TRBV25-1; cdr3_aa: CASSDDRGEKYNEQFF; cdr3_nt: TGTGCCAGCAGTGACGACAGGGGGGAGAAATACAATGAGCAGTTCTTC
d_call: NA; clone_size: NA; j_call: TRBJ1-6; v_call: TRBV10-3; cdr3_aa: CAISEQGPNSPLHF; cdr3_nt: TGTGCCATCAGTGAACAGGGCCCCAATTCACCCCTCCACTTT
d_call: TRBD1; clone_size: NA; j_call: TRBJ2-1; v_call: TRBV19; cdr3_aa: CASLGPGQGTLAYNEQFF; cdr3_nt: TGTGCCAGCCTTGGGCCGGGACAGGGGACCCTCGCATACAATGAGCAGTTCTTC
d_call: NA; clone_size: NA; j_call: TRBJ1-1; v_call: TRBV7-9; cdr3_aa: CASSLYSEAFF; cdr3_nt: TGTGCCAGCAGCTTATATAGTGAAGCTTTCTTT
d_call: TRBD2; clone_size: NA; j_call: TRBJ2-5; v_call: TRBV2; cdr3_aa: CASSEDRAGGETQYF; cdr3_nt: TGTGCCAGCAGTGAAGATCGGGCGGGGGGAGAGACCCAGTACTTC
d_call: NA; clone_size: few; j_call: TRBJ2-3; v_call: TRBV27; cdr3_aa: CASKRVSSTDTQYF; cdr3_nt: TGTGCCAGCAAGCGGGTCTCTAGCACAGATACGCAGTATTTT
d_call: NA; clone_size: NA; j_call: TRBJ2-7; v_call: TRBV20-1; cdr3_aa: CSARDHPEQYF; cdr3_nt: TGCAGTGCTAGAGATCATCCCGAGCAGTACTTC